This TCR beta chain was obtained from a study of response to subunit inactivated influenza vaccine. Findings and limits, study-wide: Authors suggested each seasonal influenza vaccination recruits few new T cells.

This CDR3 is built from 14 residues. The germline V gene encodes CDR1 MNHEY and CDR2 SVGAGI. The ends were cut back, 0 bases at V and 3 bases at J, with 8 bases in the middle. About this clonotype: As yet, its antigen is unknown.

Each CDR3 protein gets one entry after TCRdb re-called the RT-PCR reads with MiXCR. Of around 600,000 distinct CDR3 sequences listed, around 11% are singletons. The data also belong to a second study, concerning T cells expressing NK-cell markers. According to that study: The authors generated TCR beta cDNA through 5'RACE template switching with UMIs. Repertoires of TCR beta were obtained from T cells sorted as CD3+CD56+NKG2C+, CD3+CD56+NKG2C- and CD3+CD56-NKG2C+.

This chain links TRBV6-5 with TRBJ2-5, with a tentative D call TRBD2 (6 bases). This specimen was PBMCs from blood, taken on the day of vaccination. The TCR sequence derives from a man aged 45 to 65 who received an inactivated influenza vaccine. CDR3 DNA sequence: TGTGCCAGCAGTTACTCTTGGGGGGAAGAGACCCAGTACTTC. Protein product: CASSYSWGEETQYF.